These 10 T cell receptor beta chains came from one sample sequenced in a study of tumor-infiltrating lymphocytes in primary liver carcinoma (dated by TCRdb to the late 2010s). The instrument given in TCRdb is Illumina HiSeq 2500. TCRbeta-specific cDNA was reverse-transcribed from approximately 500 ng total RNA using a constant-region primer and ProtoScript II reverse transcriptase. TCRbeta libraries were built with three nested multiplex PCR rounds, a slightly modified ARM-PCR procedure. Each of the first two PCR rounds ran for around 10 cycles using multiplex TRBV1-TRBV30 forward primers together with a Cbeta reverse primer. TCRdb reprocessing: public reads trimmed at Q25 with fastp, clones called with MiXCR, in-frame beta chains kept. CDR3 protein sequences are deduplicated, and each keeps its most common genes and DNA. This sample gives around 330,000 distinct CDR3 sequences in total; less than 75% of them show up just once. The ten largest clonotypes hold about 8.4% of the sample.

RNA from unsorted whole blood was extracted with TRIzol reagent, and germline DNA was obtained with the DNeasy Blood & Tissue kit. Material: peripheral blood. These receptors all stem from a man aged 35 to 55 with primary liver carcinoma and hepatitis B virus infection.

A word on this clonotype: This could be a read error, since a much larger clone is one nucleotide away. V and J are TRBV29-1 and TRBJ1-4; D is perhaps TRBD1 (5 bases). V gave up 6 bases and J gave up 7 bases, with 15 bases separating them. The CDR3 sequence is 13 residues long. Per germline, CDR1 SQVTM and CDR2 ANQGSEA. The CDR3 is CSVGEVGGEKLFF. In DNA form, the CDR3 reads TGCAGCGTAGGGGAGGTTGGGGGTGAAAAACTGTTTTTT.

The chain carries TRBV11-1 and TRBJ1-4, with no clear D. The CDR3 is 16 residues long. Germline CDR1 is SGHAT and CDR2 is FQDESV (reference sequence). The V end was cut by 3 bases, the J end by 8 bases, with 19 bases between. In nucleotides, the CDR3 is TGTGCCAGCAGCTTTCTTCCGTCGGCGTGGGAGGAAAAACTGTTTTTT. Amino acid sequence: CASSFLPSAWEEKLFF.

This sequence joins TRBV5-5 and TRBJ1-4; possibly TRBD1 for D (6 bases). V was trimmed by 1 base and J by 8 bases, leaving 24 bases between them. Germline loops: CDR1 SGHKS, CDR2 YYEKEE (reference sequence). This CDR3 spans 18 amino acids. The CDR3 DNA follows: TGTGCCAGCAGCTTGACAAGAACCACAGGGTCTCTTCGAGAAAAACTGTTTTTT. Translation gives CASSLTRTTGSLREKLFF.

The CDR3 nucleotides are TGTGCCAGCAGTTACTCGAGGGCAGGGGGAGATACCCAGTACTTC. Encoded protein: CASSYSRAGGDTQYF. V gene TRBV6-5 combines with J gene TRBJ2-5; 7 nucleotides match TRBD1. Germline V CDR1 and CDR2: MNHEY, SVGAGI. There are 15 residues in the CDR3. V was clipped by 0 bases and J by 8 bases; unmatched bases: 9.

In the case of this clonotype: Since a much larger clone is just one base distant, this may be a read error. The V and J genes are TRBV6-1 and TRBJ2-2; 7 bases fit TRBD2. Per germline, CDR1 MNHNS and CDR2 SASEGT. CDR3 length equals 13 residues. CDR3 nucleotide sequence: TGTGACAGCAGCGGGACGAACACCGGGGAGCTGTTTTTT. Encoded protein: CDSSGTNTGELFF.

Turning to this clonotype: The CDR3 carries no conserved terminal phenylalanine or tryptophan, so it likely arises from a read error. V usage is TRBV6-1 and J usage is TRBJ1-1; possible D gene TRBD1, 6 bases. The CDR3 totals 12 residues. Germline V CDR1 and CDR2: MNHNS, SASEGT. CDR3 nucleotide sequence: TGTGCTAGCAGCAAATACAGGGATGAAGCTTTCTGT. Protein sequence: CASSKYRDEAFC.

With regard to this clonotype: Lacking the conserved final phenylalanine or tryptophan, this CDR3 likely reflects a read error. Because the CDR3's place on the DNA is in doubt, the DNA is left out and the CDR3 is given as listed by TCRdb. The chain employs TRBV11-2 and TRBJ2-7; the table's TRBD1 call for D was not verified on the DNA. A total of 12 residues make up the CDR3, ends included. Germline CDR1 SGHAT, CDR2 FQNNGV. CDR3 amino acids: CASSPGGYEEYS.

V gene TRBV6-2 or TRBV6-3 combines with J gene TRBJ1-2, with no clear D. V lost 11 bases, J lost 8 bases, and 24 bases lay in between. The CDR3 runs to 14 residues. Germline V gives CDR1 MNHEY, CDR2 SVGEGT. CDR3: CARSYLEVDGGYTF. Here the CDR3 DNA reads TGTGCCCGTAGTTACTTGGAAGTGGATGGGGGCTACACCTTC.

The chain is built from TRBV12-3 or TRBV12-4 and TRBJ1-2; 7 bases match TRBD1. CDR3 length: 14 amino acids. V dropped 6 bases and J dropped 4; count of bases not matched to a gene: 8. The DNA of the CDR3 is TGTGCCAGCAGAGGAGTACAGGGGACCTATGGCTACACCTTC. Protein product: CASRGVQGTYGYTF.

Comments on this clonotype: This likely comes from a read error, as the CDR3 has no conserved phenylalanine or tryptophan at its end. V usage is TRBV6-5 and J usage is TRBJ2-5; TRBD2 matches at 9 bases. Germline trimming cut 5 bases from V and 4 bases from J; bases unmatched to any gene: 5. The V gene's germline CDR1 is MNHEY and CDR2 SVGAGI. The CDR3 loop spans 14 amino acids. The DNA of the CDR3 is TGTGCCAGCAGTGTGATTAGCGGGAGAGAGACCCAGTACCTC. It yields the protein CASSVISGRETQYL.